This T cell receptor (beta chain) was observed in a study of cytomegalovirus exposure and HLA in healthy donors. Study as a whole: The same platform was used for the roughly 120 validation repertoires as for the 666 first-cohort repertoires, as reported in a later analysis.

This table comes from immunoSEQ multiplex PCR, and its TCRdb copy is limited to in-frame clones, with some not included. The sample has 300,000 to 400,000 clones, approximately 86% seen once. Study findings and constraints: A later analysis found first-cohort TCR clusters tended to co-occur in the 95 to 150 validation repertoires. The classifier reportedly diagnosed cytomegalovirus status with high sensitivity and specificity. Whilst most TCR sequences proved rare, a subset of public TCRs occurred across many donors.

On this clone itself: As yet, its antigen is unknown.

The V gene's germline CDR1 is SQVTM and CDR2 ANQGSEA. The CDR3 sequence is 18 residues long. Deletions cut 1 base from V and 4 bases from J, with 25 bases between. Sequenced: PBMCs. This sequence originates from a young man in good health and CMV-seronegative. The rearrangement joins TRBV29-1 to TRBJ1-2; D uncertain. Here the CDR3 reads CSVEASHRSAGIGYGYTF. CDR3 in DNA: TGCAGCGTTGAAGCCTCCCACCGAAGTGCGGGGATCGGCTATGGCTACACCTTC.